This is a list of T cell receptor beta chains from one sample in a study of CD8 T cells in Susac syndrome. TCRdb passed the immunoSEQ multiplex PCR reads through MiXCR, listing each CDR3 protein once. The repertoire includes 150,000 to 200,000 distinct CDR3 sequences, roughly 94% of them detected once, and roughly 0.12% sits in the top ten. What was sequenced was CD4+ T cells from PBMCs. All receptors come from a human donor with Susac syndrome. The CDR3 runs from the conserved cysteine through the conserved F or W.

V	J	CDR3
TRBV20-1	TRBJ2-2	CSARKDTNTGELFF
TRBV15	TRBJ2-7	CATSRDGGREQYF
TRBV7-9	TRBJ1-1	CASSLGQTDLNTEAFF
TRBV7-7	TRBJ2-3	CASSRDRMDTQYF
TRBV3-1	TRBJ1-6	CASSQENSPLHF
TRBV3-1	TRBJ2-7	CASSRKSGGNEQYF
TRBV2	TRBJ1-4	CASTRRTNEKLFF
TRBV7-6	TRBJ1-6	CASSLGGTPSPLHF
TRBV7-8	TRBJ2-3	CASSFGQILDTQYF
TRBV15	TRBJ1-2	CATSSHGEGAGGYTF
TRBV20-1	TRBJ1-1	CSASIGTGPNTEAFF
TRBV7-3	TRBJ1-1	CASSVNGAGTGEAFF
TRBV4-1	TRBJ2-7	CASSQGGTSVYEQYF
TRBV19	TRBJ1-1	CASRREAHTEAFF
TRBV20-1	TRBJ1-5	CSASRDSNQPQHF
TRBV4-3	TRBJ2-5	CASSQDRGGLGETQYF
TRBV5-1	TRBJ2-5	CASSSPQGGETQYF
TRBV13	TRBJ1-1	CASSESDSSGDTEAFF
TRBV5-1	TRBJ2-5	CASSFGDQRTQETQYF
TRBV5-1	TRBJ1-2	CASSPGTAEAGVHGYTF
TRBV5-6	TRBJ1-2	CASSFGLSAGGYGYTF
TRBV20-1	TRBJ2-1	CSAPGAGSYNEQFF
TRBV20-1	TRBJ1-6	CSAKARGSGNSPLHF
TRBV29-1	TRBJ2-3	CSVRLAGNTDTQYF
TRBV3-1	TRBJ1-1	CASSHAGQLNTEAFF
TRBV5-1	TRBJ2-2	CASSTGSTGELFF
TRBV5-1	TRBJ2-3	CASRRGASDTQYF
TRBV20-1	TRBJ1-2	CSARVQGLLLYTF
TRBV20-1	TRBJ1-4	CSALRTAEKLFF
TRBV9	TRBJ2-5	CASSVSVDRKKETQYF
TRBV24-1	TRBJ2-5	CATSDARDVKETQYF
TRBV20-1	TRBJ2-1	CSGSASSYNEQFF
TRBV5-1	TRBJ1-1	CASSWNPSQGITEAFF
TRBV4-2	TRBJ2-3	CASSPVRTDTQYF
TRBV12-3/TRBV12-4	TRBJ2-1	CASSLETELFF
TRBV7-2	TRBJ1-2	CASKEGPTNYGYTF
TRBV15	TRBJ1-5	CATSWSTNQPQHF
TRBV9	TRBJ2-1	CASSVGGEHNEQFF
TRBV15	TRBJ1-1	CATSRQGAGTEAFF
TRBV20-1	TRBJ2-5	CSATGTGETQYF
TRBV3-1	TRBJ2-5	CAVRQGQGQETQYF
TRBV24-1	TRBJ2-2	CATSDSSSSNTGELFF
TRBV12-3/TRBV12-4	TRBJ1-2	CASSLTEAYGYTF
TRBV7-2	TRBJ2-1	CASSLRQESYNEQFF